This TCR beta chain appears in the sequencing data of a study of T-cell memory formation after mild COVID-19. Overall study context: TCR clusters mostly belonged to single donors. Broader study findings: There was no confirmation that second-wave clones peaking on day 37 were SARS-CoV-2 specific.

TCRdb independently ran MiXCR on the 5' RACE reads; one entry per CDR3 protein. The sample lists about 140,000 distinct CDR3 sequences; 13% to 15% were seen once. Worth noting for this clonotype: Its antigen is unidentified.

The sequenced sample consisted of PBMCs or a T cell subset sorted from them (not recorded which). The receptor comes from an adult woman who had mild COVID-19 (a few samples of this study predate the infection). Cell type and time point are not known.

For the CDR3, the DNA is TGTGCCAGCAGCCCTGGGACAGGGAGCATCTACGAGCAGTACTTC. This translates into CASSPGTGSIYEQYF. The chain couples TRBV7-9 to TRBJ2-7, with 9 nucleotides matching TRBD1. V lost 5 bases and J lost 3; bases outside the gene matches: 8. CDR3 size: 15 residues. Germline CDR1 reads SEHNR; CDR2 reads FQNEAQ (reference sequence). Looking up the rest from reference TRBV7-9 and TRBJ2-7 gives the full variable domain: DTGVSQNPRHKITKRGQNVTFRCDPISEHNRLYWYRQTLGQGPEFLTYFQNEAQLEKSRLLSDRFSAERPKGSFSTLEIQRTEQGDSAMYLCASSPGTGSIYEQYFGPGTRLTVT.